These T cell receptor beta chains were read from a single sample in a study of blood T cell repertoires in COVID-19. Sequencing used immunoSEQ multiplex PCR; TCRdb keeps in-frame clones, though not all of them. Counted here are about 80,000 clones, about nine tenths occurring once; the ten biggest clones make up 6% to 7.5%. Specimen: peripheral blood. The receptors here all came from a woman over 75 with acute or convalescent COVID-19. CDR3s include the opening cysteine and the closing phenylalanine or tryptophan. A D gene is named only where the DNA matches it firmly. Size values are once, few and many counts, or a class for expanded clones, and some rows have none.

d_gene	v_gene	abundance	j_gene	CDR3aa	CDR3nt
TRBD1	TRBV18	NA	TRBJ1-1	CASSRTGGANTEAFF	TGTGCCAGCTCACGGACAGGGGGGGCCAACACTGAAGCTTTCTTT
TRBD1	TRBV30	NA	TRBJ1-4	CAWSVKGAANEKLFF	TGTGCCTGGAGTGTAAAGGGGGCGGCTAATGAAAAACTGTTTTTT
NA	TRBV30	NA	TRBJ1-2	CAWSPPGHLNYGYTF	TGTGCCTGGAGTCCCCCGGGACACCTTAACTATGGCTACACCTTC
NA	TRBV24-1	NA	TRBJ2-1	CATSDIDSSQWFF	TGTGCCACCAGTGATATCGACAGCTCCCAGTGGTTCTTC
TRBD2	TRBV7-2	NA	TRBJ2-1	CASSLAGTSGLFF	TGTGCCAGCAGCTTAGCCGGGACTAGCGGTCTGTTCTTC
TRBD2	TRBV19	NA	TRBJ2-5	CASSIGETSGALGETQYF	TGTGCCAGTAGTATAGGAGAGACTAGCGGGGCCTTGGGGGAGACCCAGTACTTC
NA	TRBV19	NA	TRBJ2-3	CASSMVLASTDTQYF	TGTGCCAGTAGTATGGTGCTAGCCAGCACAGATACGCAGTATTTT
NA	TRBV14	NA	TRBJ2-7	CASSQDLQSYEQYF	TGTGCCAGCAGCCAAGATCTTCAGTCCTACGAGCAGTACTTC
TRBD1	TRBV2	NA	TRBJ1-1	CASTRPGQGLGEAFF	TGTGCCAGCACGAGGCCGGGACAGGGGCTGGGTGAAGCTTTCTTT
NA	TRBV2	NA	TRBJ1-1	CASSPTRVPDTEAFF	TGTGCCAGCTCACCTACCCGGGTCCCGGACACTGAAGCTTTCTTT
NA	TRBV6-5	NA	TRBJ1-1	CASSYSTRLNTEAFF	TGTGCCAGCAGTTACTCGACCAGGTTGAACACTGAAGCTTTCTTT
NA	TRBV19	NA	TRBJ2-7	CASSSQGSSYEQYF	TGTGCCAGTAGTAGCCAGGGGAGCTCCTACGAGCAGTACTTC
TRBD1	TRBV11-3	NA	TRBJ2-7	CASSLGTGASYEQYF	TGTGCCAGCAGCTTGGGTACAGGGGCCTCCTACGAGCAGTACTTC
TRBD1	TRBV3-1/TRBV3-2	NA	TRBJ1-4	CASSHFNTGTGDEKLFF	TGTGCCAGCAGCCATTTTAACACGGGGACAGGGGATGAAAAACTGTTTTTT
NA	TRBV19	NA	TRBJ2-1	CASSKGAGGGGSYNEQFF	TGTGCCAGTAGTAAGGGGGCCGGTGGGGGAGGATCTTACAATGAGCAGTTCTTC
NA	TRBV7-9	NA	TRBJ1-1	CASSPDTRTEAFF	TGTGCCAGCAGCCCGGACACGAGAACTGAAGCTTTCTTT
TRBD2	TRBV19	NA	TRBJ2-5	CASSKTSGGAETQYF	TGTGCCAGTAGTAAAACTAGCGGGGGGGCGGAGACCCAGTACTTC
NA	TRBV7-2	few	TRBJ1-6	CASSAPTNNYNSPLHF	TGTGCCAGCAGCGCCCCCACGAACAATTATAATTCACCCCTCCACTTT
TRBD1	TRBV11-2	NA	TRBJ1-2	CASGFRQGPYGYTF	TGTGCCAGCGGCTTTAGACAGGGGCCTTATGGCTACACCTTC
TRBD1	TRBV20-1	NA	TRBJ2-7	CSASRDRGEQYF	TGCAGTGCTAGTCGGGACAGGGGCGAGCAGTACTTC
TRBD2	TRBV2	NA	TRBJ2-1	CASSPTSGGASEQFF	TGTGCCAGCAGTCCTACTAGCGGGGGGGCAAGTGAGCAGTTCTTC
NA	TRBV5-1	NA	TRBJ1-1	CASSSQGRNTEAFF	TGCGCCAGCAGCTCACAGGGTCGGAACACTGAAGCTTTCTTT
TRBD2	TRBV7-2	NA	TRBJ2-2	CASSFGLAGGRYTGELFF	TGTGCCAGCAGCTTCGGACTAGCGGGGGGGCGTTACACCGGGGAGCTGTTTTTT
TRBD2	TRBV4-2	NA	TRBJ2-7	CASSQDTASGGLGYEQYF	TGTGCCAGCAGCCAAGATACGGCTAGCGGGGGCCTAGGGTACGAGCAGTACTTC
TRBD1	TRBV4-1	NA	TRBJ1-3	CASSNLQGQLSGNTIYF	TGCGCCAGCAGCAATCTACAGGGACAGCTCTCTGGAAACACCATATATTTT
NA	TRBV3-1/TRBV3-2	NA	TRBJ1-1	CASSQDPSNTEAFF	TGTGCCAGCAGCCAAGATCCGAGTAACACTGAAGCTTTCTTT
NA	TRBV7-9	few	TRBJ1-6	CASSLTESPLHF	TGTGCCAGCAGCTTAACAGAGTCACCCCTCCACTTT
TRBD1	TRBV19	NA	TRBJ1-5	CASSIRGTGPTGAFSNQPQHF	TGTGCCAGTAGTATACGGGGAACAGGACCAACAGGGGCCTTTAGCAATCAGCCCCAGCATTTT
NA	TRBV6-5	NA	TRBJ1-1	CASSYSTGPAFF	TGTGCCAGCAGTTACTCGACAGGCCCGGCTTTCTTT
TRBD1	TRBV5-1	NA	TRBJ1-1	CASSSPLYQGVGTEAFF	TGCGCCAGCAGCTCGCCCCTCTATCAGGGGGTGGGGACTGAAGCTTTCTTT
TRBD2	TRBV30	NA	TRBJ2-2	CAWGLAGPARVTGELFF	TGTGCCTGGGGACTAGCGGGACCTGCAAGGGTCACCGGGGAGCTGTTTTTT
TRBD2	TRBV20-1	few	TRBJ2-7	CSASLASGSGEQYF	TGCAGTGCTAGTTTGGCTAGCGGGAGTGGCGAGCAGTACTTC
NA	TRBV9	NA	TRBJ2-1	CASSVKIDPPSYNEQFF	TGTGCCAGCAGCGTTAAGATAGATCCACCGTCCTACAATGAGCAGTTCTTC
NA	TRBV30	NA	TRBJ2-7	CAWSAHRLSSYEQYF	TGTGCCTGGAGTGCCCACAGACTAAGCTCCTACGAGCAGTACTTC
NA	TRBV19	NA	TRBJ1-1	CASSTTVNTEAFF	TGTGCCAGTAGTACGACAGTGAACACTGAAGCTTTCTTT
TRBD1	TRBV19	few	TRBJ1-5	CASTGQAGIVNQPQHF	TGTGCCTCGACAGGACAGGCGGGAATAGTGAATCAGCCCCAGCATTTT
TRBD1	TRBV18	once	TRBJ2-4	CASSISQGANLVSKNIQYF	TGTGCCAGCTCAATCTCACAGGGGGCCAACCTGGTATCCAAAAACATTCAGTACTTC
TRBD1	TRBV18	NA	TRBJ1-5	CASSRGTGNSNQPQHF	TGTGCCAGCTCACGAGGGACAGGCAATAGCAATCAGCCCCAGCATTTT
NA	TRBV12-1	few	TRBJ1-6	CASSPCEGSSYNSPLHF	TGTGCCAGCAGCCCATGTGAGGGCAGCTCCTATAATTCACCCCTCCACTTT
NA	TRBV5-1	NA	TRBJ1-6	CASSLTTDRSPLHF	TGCGCCAGCAGCTTAACGACAGATCGCTCACCCCTCCACTTT
TRBD1	TRBV5-1	NA	TRBJ1-1	CASSSTGAEAFF	TGCGCCAGCAGCTCGACAGGGGCAGAAGCTTTCTTT
TRBD1	TRBV5-8	NA	TRBJ1-4	CASSPLDRAEEKLFF	TGTGCCAGCAGCCCCCTTGACAGGGCAGAAGAAAAACTGTTTTTT
TRBD2	TRBV9	once	TRBJ2-7	CASSVVPSGGSSYEQYF	TGTGCCAGCAGCGTAGTCCCTAGCGGGGGATCTTCCTACGAGCAGTACTTC
TRBD1	TRBV6-5	NA	TRBJ1-2	CASIRGGQPLYGYTF	TGTGCCAGCATTAGAGGGGGACAGCCACTCTATGGCTACACCTTC
NA	TRBV11-2	NA	TRBJ1-4	CASSFNVGRGHEKLFF	TGTGCCAGCAGCTTTAACGTGGGGAGGGGCCATGAAAAACTGTTTTTT
NA	TRBV6-5	NA	TRBJ1-5	CASSRLGQGQPQHF	TGTGCCAGCAGTCGACTTGGGCAGGGTCAGCCCCAGCATTTT
TRBD2	TRBV19	NA	TRBJ2-3	CASSPSGGTDTQYF	TGTGCCAGTTCTCCCAGCGGGGGCACAGATACGCAGTATTTT
TRBD2	TRBV7-2	NA	TRBJ2-5	CASSFPGLAGETQYF	TGTGCCAGCAGCTTCCCGGGACTAGCGGGAGAGACCCAGTACTTC
NA	TRBV6-2/TRBV6-3	NA	TRBJ1-5	CASSLQGAQPQHF	TGTGCCAGCAGTTTACAGGGAGCTCAGCCCCAGCATTTT
NA	TRBV13	NA	TRBJ1-2	CASSSKYFAGASYGYTF	TGTGCCAGCAGCTCGAAATACTTCGCGGGGGCCAGCTATGGCTACACCTTC
NA	TRBV5-1	NA	TRBJ2-5	CASSLKAGAAQETQYF	TGCGCCAGCAGCTTGAAGGCAGGGGCGGCCCAAGAGACCCAGTACTTC